The 27 T cell receptor beta chains below come from one sample, sequenced in a study of blood T cell repertoires in COVID-19. Sequencing used immunoSEQ multiplex PCR; TCRdb keeps in-frame clones, though not all of them. The top ten hold about 9.3% of the sample, which has roughly 100,000 clones, about 72% seen once. Sequenced input: peripheral blood. Receptor source: a man in his fifties or sixties with active or convalescent COVID-19.

This rearrangement joins TRBV5-1 to TRBJ2-2, with 12 bases matching TRBD2. The CDR3 is 15 residues long. Germline CDR1 SGHRS, CDR2 YFSETQ. Trimming removed 4 bases from V and 6 bases from J; junction bases left unmatched: 4. For the CDR3, the DNA is TGCGCCAGCAGCCCTCTAGCGGGAGGGCCCGGGGAGCTGTTTTTT. This codes for CASSPLAGGPGELFF. Supplemented by reference TRBV5-1 and TRBJ2-2, the full variable domain reads KAGVTQTPRYLIKTRGQQVTLSCSPISGHRSVSWYQQTPGQGLQFLFEYFSETQRNKGNFPGRFSGRQFSNSRSEMNVSTLELGDSALYLCASSPLAGGPGELFFGEGSRLTVL.

This chain joins TRBV15 and TRBJ2-1; the D is unclear. CDR3 length: 13 amino acids. The germline gives CDR1 LNHNV, CDR2 YYDKDF (reference sequence). Trimming removed 0 bases at V and 7 bases at J, with 7 bases between. DNA for the CDR3: TGTGCCACCAGCAGAGATTCAGTTAATGAGCAGTTCTTC. Residues: CATSRDSVNEQFF. Full variable domain (rest looked up from reference TRBV15 and TRBJ2-1): DAMVIQNPRYQVTQFGKPVTLSCSQTLNHNVMYWYQQKSSQAPKLLFHYYDKDFNNEADTPDNFQSRRPNTSFCFLDIRSPGLGDTAMYLCATSRDSVNEQFFGPGTRLTVL.

For the CDR3, the DNA is TGCGCCAGCAGCGTGGACAGTGTACAGGAAAAACTGTTTTTT. Amino acids: CASSVDSVQEKLFF. The chain combines TRBV5-1 with TRBJ1-4; possible D gene TRBD1, 6 bases. The CDR3 covers 14 residues. CDR1 is SGHRS, CDR2 YFSETQ, per germline. V lost 4 bases to trimming and J lost 8 bases, with 15 bases between them.

This chain connects TRBV2 to TRBJ2-7, with D perhaps TRBD2 (5 bases). Between the trimmed V and J ends, which lost 4 bases and 4 bases, there was a span of 5 bases. The CDR3 totals 11 residues. In germline, CDR1 is SNHLY, CDR2 FYNNEI. CDR3: CASSGEYEQYF. CDR3 bases: TGTGCCAGCAGTGGGGAGTACGAGCAGTACTTC.

The chain carries TRBV11-2 and TRBJ1-2, with TRBD1 matching over 9 bases. Germline V gene data show CDR1 as SGHAT and CDR2 as FQNNGV. Trimming at V came to 6 bases and at J to 3 bases, leaving 20 bases not matched to a gene. This CDR3 region has 19 residues. The CDR3: CASRPLPHRGPLEDYGYTF. The CDR3 DNA reads TGTGCCAGCAGACCTCTCCCACACAGGGGGCCCTTAGAAGACTATGGCTACACCTTC.

CDR3 nucleotides: TGTGCCAGCAGCCGACAGGGGACAATTTACAATGAGCAGTTCTTC. It codes for CASSRQGTIYNEQFF. The gene calls are TRBV7-9 and TRBJ2-1, with 8 bases fitting TRBD1. J was trimmed by 4 bases and V by 5 bases; bases with no gene match: 7. The length of the CDR3 is 15 residues. Germline assignment: CDR1 SEHNR and CDR2 FQNEAQ (reference sequence).

The J gene is TRBJ1-4, the V gene TRBV6-5, with a weak D call TRBD1 (6 bases). Trimming stripped 7 bases from V and 0 bases from J, with 12 bases between. Germline assignment: CDR1 MNHEY and CDR2 SVGAGI. CDR3 size: 15 residues. The CDR3 region has the DNA TGTGCCAGCAAAACTAACAGGGCAACTAATGAAAAACTGTTTTTT. It is translated as CASKTNRATNEKLFF.

CDR3 DNA sequence: TGTGCCAGCAGTTACTTGACAGCTGCTGGGGCCAACGTCCTGACTTTC. This gives the protein CASSYLTAAGANVLTF. The V gene is TRBV6-5, the J gene TRBJ2-6, with D maybe TRBD1 (5 bases). Germline-derived CDR1 and CDR2 are MNHEY and SVGAGI. There are 16 residues in the CDR3. Trimming pared 1 base from V and 2 bases from J, leaving 9 bases between.

The rearrangement links TRBV5-5 to TRBJ2-2; the D is unclear. Between the trimmed V and J ends, which lost 0 bases and 4 bases, there was a span of 10 bases. CDR3 length equals 15 residues. In germline, CDR1 is SGHKS, CDR2 YYEKEE (reference sequence). CDR3 residues: CASSLEAPRTGELFF. In DNA form, the CDR3 reads TGTGCCAGCAGCTTGGAAGCACCTCGCACCGGGGAGCTGTTTTTT.

This clone was seen a single time. V and J are TRBV24-1 and TRBJ1-4; perhaps TRBD1 as D (6 bases). The CDR3 is 15 residues long. CDR1 KGHDR and CDR2 SFDVKD come from the germline V gene. Trimming left V 4 bases short and J 7 bases short, with 15 bases between. The CDR3 DNA reads TGTGCCACCAGTGACCCCCGACAGGTGGGTGAAAAACTGTTTTTT. It is translated as CATSDPRQVGEKLFF.

CDR3: CASSVQPLGTPNTEAFF. CDR3 coding DNA: TGTGCCAGCAGTGTACAGCCACTCGGGACACCTAACACTGAAGCTTTCTTT. This chain links TRBV7-2 with TRBJ1-1, with a weak D call TRBD1 (6 bases). Germline V gene sequence: CDR1 SGHTA, CDR2 FQGNSA. CDR3 length: 17 residues. The ends were cut back, 6 bases at V and 2 bases at J, with 22 bases in the middle.

The chain carries TRBV3-1 (or the pseudogene TRBV3-2) and TRBJ2-1; TRBD1 matches at 9 bases. Trimming took 4 bases from V and 9 from J; bases not matched to a gene: 16. CDR1 and CDR2 (germline): LGHDT, YNNKEL (reference sequence). The CDR3 is 17 residues long. The DNA of the CDR3 is TGTGCCAGCAGCCGGGGCAAGGGGACAGGGTACAGAGGTGAGCAGTTCTTC. Protein: CASSRGKGTGYRGEQFF.

The J gene is TRBJ2-5, the V gene TRBV24-1; TRBD2 is a possible D gene (7 bases). V shed 5 bases and J shed 7 bases, with 16 bases lying between them. The CDR3 loop spans 14 amino acids. Germline assignment: CDR1 KGHDR and CDR2 SFDVKD. The CDR3 is CATSGGQGRGTQYF. In DNA, the CDR3 is TGTGCCACCAGTGGTGGGCAGGGGAGGGGGACCCAGTACTTC.

V usage is TRBV11-2 and J usage is TRBJ2-7; D is ambiguous. The CDR3 extends over 16 amino acids. V was shortened by 5 bases and J by 4 bases, with 21 bases between the two germline ends. Germline CDR1 SGHAT, CDR2 FQNNGV. CDR3 nucleotides: TGTGCCAGCAGCCTCGGATCGAACAGTCCCCCTTACGAGCAGTACGTC. It yields the protein CASSLGSNSPPYEQYV.

This clone is medium-sized (0.01 to 0.1%) within its sample. The genes are TRBV3-1 (or the pseudogene TRBV3-2) and TRBJ1-5, with a weak D call TRBD1 (6 bases). With 4 bases removed from V and 0 bases from J, the gap between germline ends came to 13 bases. The CDR3 sequence is 16 residues long. Germline CDR1 LGHDT, CDR2 YNNKEL (reference sequence). The CDR3 reads CASSLRTEGSNQPQHF. The CDR3 coding sequence is TGTGCCAGCAGCCTCCGGACAGAAGGTAGCAATCAGCCCCAGCATTTT.

The chain uses TRBV5-1 and TRBJ2-1; TRBD2 matches at 14 bases. V dropped 3 bases and J dropped 10; count of bases not matched to a gene: 9. Germline CDR1 SGHRS, CDR2 YFSETQ. This CDR3 spans 16 amino acids. This chain's CDR3 is CASSWGGLAGVEEQFF. CDR3 in DNA: TGCGCCAGCAGCTGGGGGGGACTAGCGGGAGTCGAGGAGCAGTTCTTC.

V is TRBV6-5 and J is TRBJ1-4; weak D call: TRBD1 (6 bases). The germline V and J ends were trimmed by 11 bases and 0 bases, with 13 bases remaining between them. CDR1 is MNHEY, CDR2 SVGAGI, per germline. The CDR3 covers 14 residues. CDR3 coding DNA: TGTGCCGCGGGGGGCCTTTCAACTAATGAAAAACTGTTTTTT. This codes for CAAGGLSTNEKLFF.

This sequence joins TRBV5-1 and TRBJ1-3, with 7 bases identical to TRBD1. CDR1 and CDR2 (germline): SGHRS, YFSETQ. The CDR3 has 15 amino acids. The J segment lost 3 bases and the V segment lost 1 base, leaving 4 bases of the junction unmatched. CDR3 in DNA: TGCGCCAGCAGCTTGTCAGGGGGATATGGAAACACCATATATTTT. This sequence encodes CASSLSGGYGNTIYF.

V usage is TRBV19 and J usage is TRBJ1-1; unclear D gene. Trimming shortened V by 5 bases and J by 1 base, and 14 bases separated the two germline ends. CDR1 is LNHDA, CDR2 SQIVND, per germline (reference sequence). The CDR3 is 15 amino acids. The CDR3 is CASSLPGGENTEAFF. DNA of the CDR3: TGTGCCAGTAGTCTCCCGGGTGGCGAGAACACTGAAGCTTTCTTT.

The V and J genes are TRBV27 and TRBJ1-1; tentatively, D is TRBD1 (5 bases). The CDR3 has 14 residues. Germline-derived CDR1 and CDR2 are MNHEY and SMNVEV (reference sequence). V lost 0 bases to trimming and J lost 4 bases, with 9 bases between them. The CDR3 sequence: CASSLSSGFTEAFF. CDR3 nucleotides: TGTGCCAGCAGTTTATCGTCAGGGTTCACTGAAGCTTTCTTT.

The chain couples TRBV12-2 to TRBJ2-7; whether TRBD2, the table's D call, matches the DNA was not checked. TRBV12-2 is shown as a pseudogene. This CDR3 is built from 14 residues. In DNA, the CDR3 is TGTGCAAGTCGCTTAGGGGAGGCTGCCTACGAGCAGTACGTC. Protein product: CASRLGEAAYEQYV.

This clone appeared once. This chain joins TRBV18 and TRBJ1-1; D perhaps matches TRBD1 (6 bases). CDR1 and CDR2 (germline): KGHSH, LQKENI. The CDR3 totals 14 residues. The V gene lost 3 bases and the J gene lost 4 bases, with 12 bases spanning the gap. In DNA form, the CDR3 reads TGTGCCAGCTCACCGCGACAGGTGGGCACTGAAGCTTTCTTT. It is translated as CASSPRQVGTEAFF.

This clone was recorded once. The chain links TRBV6-6 to TRBJ2-1, with 12 bases matching TRBD2. Germline lookup yields CDR1 MNHNY and CDR2 SVGAGI (reference sequence). Unmatched junction bases numbered 2, after V lost 5 bases and J lost 6 bases. The CDR3 runs to 14 residues. CDR3 region: CASSGTSGLNEQFF. CDR3 nucleotide sequence: TGTGCCAGCAGTGGGACTAGCGGGCTCAATGAGCAGTTCTTC.

This chain connects TRBV5-1 to TRBJ2-1; 10 bases are a match to TRBD2. The CDR3 covers 16 residues. Germline assignment: CDR1 SGHRS and CDR2 YFSETQ. Trimming cost V 3 bases and J 2 bases; bases outside gene matches: 5. CDR3 loop: CASSSLSGGTYNEQFF. The CDR3 nucleotides are TGCGCCAGCAGCTCCCTTAGCGGGGGGACCTACAATGAGCAGTTCTTC. The variable domain in full, completed from reference TRBV5-1 and TRBJ2-1, reads KAGVTQTPRYLIKTRGQQVTLSCSPISGHRSVSWYQQTPGQGLQFLFEYFSETQRNKGNFPGRFSGRQFSNSRSEMNVSTLELGDSALYLCASSSLSGGTYNEQFFGPGTRLTVL.

This sequence joins TRBV11-3 and TRBJ2-1; 9 bases line up with TRBD1. CDR3 length: 15 residues. Germline V gene lookup returns CDR1 SGHNT and CDR2 YENEEA. V was clipped by 4 bases and J by 10 bases; unmatched bases: 11. CDR3 DNA: TGTGCCAGCAGCTCGACAGGGGGATCCTCCGGGGAGCAGTTCTTC. The encoded protein is CASSSTGGSSGEQFF.

V is TRBV23-1 and J is TRBJ2-1, with 11 bases fitting TRBD1. TRBV23-1 is known as an ORF, though its function is uncertain. The CDR3 sequence is 22 residues long. Trimming at V came to 3 bases and at J to 1 base, leaving 20 bases not matched to a gene. CDR3 DNA: TGCGCCAGCAGTCATTGGACAGGGGGCGCGTCGCTGGCTGTAAGGTCCTACAATGAGCAGTTCTTC. This translates into CASSHWTGGASLAVRSYNEQFF.

This chain uses TRBV4-3 with TRBJ1-2; TRBD1 matches at 7 bases. Germline values: CDR1 LGHNA, CDR2 YSLEER. The CDR3 has 13 residues. The ends lost 6 bases at V and 7 bases at J; junction bases unmatched: 8. This CDR3 reads CASRKKGQPGYTF. CDR3 in DNA: TGCGCCAGCAGAAAAAAGGGACAGCCTGGCTACACCTTC.